Below, 22 T cell receptor beta chains from the same sample are listed, as sequenced in a study of lymphopenia after photon versus proton radiotherapy. Only in-frame clones appear in the TCRdb table, and some are missing; sequencing was by immunoSEQ multiplex PCR. The table lists about 15,000 clones, 80% to 90% of them singletons, with around a tenth in the top ten. Here the sequenced sample was peripheral blood, taken from a patient treated with proton-based radiotherapy. The receptors were sampled from a man aged 65-85 years with pancreatic cancer.

This rearrangement joins TRBV18 to TRBJ2-1, with 7 nucleotides matching TRBD1. The junction had 3 bases not matched to a gene; V was cut back by 5 bases and J by 5 bases. The CDR3 is 13 amino acids. Germline CDR1 is KGHSH and CDR2 is LQKENI. Here the CDR3 reads CASSGQVDNEQFF. The CDR3 DNA reads TGTGCCAGCTCAGGACAGGTGGACAATGAGCAGTTCTTC.

The V and J genes are TRBV19 and TRBJ2-1; 9 bases agree with TRBD2. The ends lost 5 bases at V and 1 base at J; junction bases unmatched: 3. The length of the CDR3 is 15 residues. The germline CDR1 and CDR2 sequences are LNHDA and SQIVND (reference sequence). The CDR3 sequence: CASSPTSGSYNEQFF. The CDR3 DNA reads TGTGCCAGTAGTCCGACTAGCGGATCCTACAATGAGCAGTTCTTC.

The gene calls are TRBV4-1 and TRBJ1-5; D unresolved. V was clipped by 0 bases and J by 4 bases, with 10 bases between them. CDR1 and CDR2 from the germline V gene are MGHRA and YSYEKL. This CDR3 is 15 amino acids long. The CDR3 loop is CASSQDHTANQPQHF. The CDR3, as DNA: TGCGCCAGCAGCCAAGATCATACGGCAAATCAGCCCCAGCATTTT.

V gene TRBV6-6 combines with J gene TRBJ1-4; tentatively, D is TRBD1 (6 bases). The ends were cut back, 4 bases at V and 2 bases at J, with 8 bases in the middle. Germline CDR1 reads MNHNY; CDR2 reads SVGAGI (reference sequence). CDR3 length: 14 residues. The chain's CDR3 is CASSSGETNEKLFF. As DNA, the CDR3 is TGTGCCAGCAGTTCAGGGGAGACTAATGAAAAACTGTTTTTT.

This chain connects TRBV19 to TRBJ1-5; D not resolved. The length of the CDR3 is 14 residues. Germline V gene sequence: CDR1 LNHDA, CDR2 SQIVND (reference sequence). Trimming took off 5 bases at V and 0 bases at J, with 8 bases between the two ends. DNA of the CDR3: TGTGCCAGTAGTCCTCAGATTAGCAATCAGCCCCAGCATTTT. Protein product: CASSPQISNQPQHF.

The V call is TRBV13, the J call TRBJ1-2; the D is unclear. The ends were cut back, 0 bases at V and 4 bases at J, with 9 bases in the middle. Germline loops: CDR1 PRHDT, CDR2 FYEKMQ (reference sequence). The CDR3 has 14 amino acids. CDR3 residues: CASSLGRQRYGYTF. For the CDR3, the DNA is TGTGCCAGCAGCTTAGGACGCCAGCGCTATGGCTACACCTTC.

Details on this clone: This specimen includes other DNA sequences encoding the same CDR3. This sequence joins TRBV11-2 and TRBJ1-1; D perhaps matches TRBD1 (5 bases). The V and J ends lost 9 bases and 1 base respectively, with 9 bases between them. The germline V gene has CDR1 SGHAT and CDR2 FQNNGV. The CDR3 loop spans 12 amino acids. The CDR3 DNA sequence: TGTGCCAGTAACAGGCCGAACACTGAAGCTTTCTTT. Its protein is CASNRPNTEAFF.

The genes are TRBV2 and TRBJ2-2, with 11 positions matching TRBD2. The CDR3 has 19 residues. V trimming: 7 bases; J trimming: 1 base; junction bases outside the gene matches: 14. The germline gives CDR1 SNHLY, CDR2 FYNNEI. Here the CDR3 DNA reads TGTGCCAGCATTTCGTTACCCGGGACTAGCGGAGGGAACACCGGGGAGCTGTTTTTT. The encoded protein is CASISLPGTSGGNTGELFF.

V and J are TRBV18 and TRBJ2-5; D is uncertain. Germline-derived CDR1 and CDR2 are KGHSH and LQKENI. Trimming removed 4 bases at V and 3 bases at J, with 6 bases between. The CDR3 is made up of 12 amino acids. The CDR3 nucleotides are TGTGCCAGCTCACTCGACGAAGAGACCCAGTACTTC. It translates to CASSLDEETQYF.

The chain recombines TRBV2 with TRBJ1-1, with D possibly being TRBD1 (6 bases). In germline, CDR1 is SNHLY, CDR2 FYNNEI. The CDR3 length is 15 residues. The V and J ends lost 11 bases and 0 bases respectively, with 19 bases between them. CDR3 amino acids: CAHNGAGELNTEAFF. The CDR3 DNA follows: TGTGCCCACAACGGGGCAGGGGAGTTGAACACTGAAGCTTTCTTT.

The V call is TRBV5-1, the J call TRBJ2-1; TRBD2 agrees at 8 bases. In germline, CDR1 is SGHRS, CDR2 YFSETQ. The CDR3 is 17 amino acids. With 7 bases clipped from V and 3 bases from J, the junction kept 15 bases outside the gene matches. This CDR3 is CASSTPSSGGLYNEQFF. Here the CDR3 DNA reads TGCGCCAGCTCGACCCCTTCATCGGGGGGGCTCTACAATGAGCAGTTCTTC. The full variable domain, rest sourced from reference TRBV5-1 and TRBJ2-1, is KAGVTQTPRYLIKTRGQQVTLSCSPISGHRSVSWYQQTPGQGLQFLFEYFSETQRNKGNFPGRFSGRQFSNSRSEMNVSTLELGDSALYLCASSTPSSGGLYNEQFFGPGTRLTVL.

The chain combines TRBV19 with TRBJ2-7, with 12 bases identical to TRBD2. The CDR3 is made up of 16 amino acids. Germline CDR1 is LNHDA and CDR2 is SQIVND (reference sequence). The V and J ends lost 2 bases and 5 bases, in that order; junction bases with no gene match: 7. The CDR3 DNA reads as TGTGCCAGTAGTATACAACTAGCGGGAGGTAGGAACGAGCAGTACTTC. This codes for CASSIQLAGGRNEQYF.

The chain is built from TRBV2 and TRBJ1-1; D is undetermined. The CDR3 consists of 14 residues. Germline CDR1 reads SNHLY; CDR2 reads FYNNEI. Trimming shortened V by 6 bases and J by 2 bases, and 13 bases separated the two germline ends. The CDR3 nucleotides are TGTGCCAGCAGCTCTGACGGATACAACACTGAAGCTTTCTTT. It codes for CASSSDGYNTEAFF.

The rearrangement joins TRBV7-2 to TRBJ2-5; 15 bases match TRBD2. Germline values: CDR1 SGHTA, CDR2 FQGNSA. This CDR3 contains 16 residues. The trim removed 8 bases at V and 5 bases at J, leaving 9 bases unmatched. CDR3 in amino acids: CASGRGLAGGRETQYF. The CDR3 DNA reads as TGTGCCAGCGGACGGGGACTAGCGGGGGGCCGGGAGACCCAGTACTTC.

This clone was picked up a small number of times. The chain uses TRBV19 and TRBJ1-6, with D possibly being TRBD1 (6 bases). V lost 0 bases, J lost 0 bases, and 6 bases lay in between. The germline gives CDR1 LNHDA, CDR2 SQIVND (reference sequence). CDR3 size: 16 residues. This chain's CDR3 is CASSIEGGSYNSPLHF. Here the CDR3 DNA reads TGTGCCAGTAGTATAGAAGGGGGCTCCTATAATTCACCCCTCCACTTT.

The chain couples TRBV7-2 to TRBJ1-4; D perhaps matches TRBD1 (5 bases). This CDR3 comprises 16 residues. The V end was cut by 6 bases, the J end by 4 bases, with 18 bases between. The germline gives CDR1 SGHTA, CDR2 FQGNSA. Here the CDR3 reads CASSVRAFPFNEKLFF. For the CDR3, the DNA is TGTGCCAGCAGTGTCAGGGCTTTTCCCTTTAATGAAAAACTGTTTTTT.

The V gene is TRBV19, the J gene TRBJ2-6, with TRBD1 matching over 7 bases. The CDR3 is 18 residues long. Germline trimming cut 4 bases from V and 4 bases from J; bases unmatched to any gene: 13. Per the germline V gene, CDR1 is LNHDA and CDR2 is SQIVND (reference sequence). CDR3 protein: CASSRFGTDPLGANVLTF. The CDR3 DNA is TGTGCCAGTAGTAGGTTTGGGACAGATCCTCTGGGGGCCAACGTCCTGACTTTC.

As regards this clone: Other DNA sequences of this sample code for an identical CDR3. The chain couples TRBV11-2 to TRBJ2-7; TRBD2 agrees at 7 bases. CDR1 is SGHAT, CDR2 FQNNGV, per germline. V lost 9 bases to trimming and J lost 3 bases; unmatched junction nucleotides: 17. This CDR3 contains 16 residues. Here the CDR3 reads CASSPGGPRHDYEQYF. The CDR3 DNA reads TGTGCCAGTAGCCCGGGAGGTCCGCGTCATGACTACGAGCAGTACTTC.

The V gene is TRBV5-1, the J gene TRBJ2-3, with a possible D match to TRBD1 (6 bases). The V gene lost 4 bases and the J gene lost 2 bases, with 14 bases spanning the gap. The CDR3 spans 15 residues. In germline, CDR1 is SGHRS, CDR2 YFSETQ. Here the CDR3 DNA reads TGCGCCAGCAGCCCTCGGGACACCTTCACAGATACGCAGTATTTT. Its translation is CASSPRDTFTDTQYF.

The chain couples TRBV6-6 to TRBJ1-2; the match to TRBD1 covers 10 bases. V shed 2 bases and J 3 bases; nucleotides not matched to a gene: 3. The CDR3 has 15 amino acids. Looked up from germline, CDR1 is MNHNY and CDR2 is SVGAGI (reference sequence). CDR3 loop: CASSYPTGGYYGYTF. CDR3 DNA sequence: TGTGCCAGCAGTTACCCGACAGGGGGCTACTATGGCTACACCTTC.

The rearrangement links TRBV2 to TRBJ1-4, with D perhaps matching TRBD1 (6 bases). Germline CDR1 reads SNHLY; CDR2 reads FYNNEI. Trimming stripped 6 bases from V and 3 bases from J, with 11 bases between. CDR3 size: 14 residues. The CDR3 loop is CASSLQGSNEKLFF. The CDR3 bases are TGTGCCAGCAGCCTACAGGGTTCTAATGAAAAACTGTTTTTT.

This chain uses TRBV6-5 with TRBJ1-4; D ambiguous. Germline CDR1 and CDR2: MNHEY and SVGAGI. The CDR3 spans 13 residues. V lost 8 bases and J lost 10, with 17 bases in between. CDR3 sequence (DNA): TGTGCCAGCGAAATCCGGGCCGAAGGAAAACTGTTTTTT. Its protein is CASEIRAEGKLFF.